Below are 30 T cell receptor beta chains sequenced from a single sample in a study of OX40 agonist ivuxolimab in advanced cancers. The data were produced by immunoSEQ multiplex PCR, yet TCRdb's version contains in-frame clones alone and is incomplete. The sample holds 42,000 or so clones, 75% to 85% seen once. The material was CD4+ or CD8+ T cells sorted from blood, obtained in a trial of the OX40 agonist ivuxolimab. The receptor source for this set is an adult with an advanced solid tumor such as melanoma, head and neck, liver or kidney cancer.

V usage is TRBV6-5 and J usage is TRBJ2-7, with unresolved D. CDR1 is MNHEY and CDR2 is SVGAGI in the germline V gene. V lost 6 bases and J 0 bases, leaving 12 bases between the germline ends. CDR3 length: 14 residues. The chain's CDR3 is CASRPLFSSYEQYV. The CDR3 bases are TGTGCCAGCAGGCCTCTTTTTAGCTCCTACGAGCAGTACGTC.

This clone came up once. This chain links TRBV19 with TRBJ2-7; weak D call: TRBD2 (5 bases). Trimming cost V 8 bases and J 3 bases, with 32 bases left between them. This CDR3 comprises 19 residues. CDR1 is LNHDA and CDR2 is SQIVND in the germline V gene (reference sequence). The CDR3 loop is CASPHIRSWWERTNYEQYV. The CDR3 DNA is TGTGCCAGTCCACACATCCGCTCGTGGTGGGAGCGGACCAACTACGAGCAGTACGTC.

V usage is TRBV6-5 and J usage is TRBJ2-1, with D perhaps assigned TRBD1 or TRBD2 (7 bases each). Trimming left V 4 bases short and J 3 bases short, with 13 bases between. Germline CDR1 MNHEY, CDR2 SVGAGI. There are 15 residues in the CDR3. The CDR3 spells CASSFPRGGYNEQFF. CDR3 in DNA: TGTGCCAGCAGTTTCCCCAGGGGGGGCTACAATGAGCAGTTCTTC.

The chain combines TRBV10-3 with TRBJ2-2, with 11 bases that match TRBD2. CDR1 is ENHRY and CDR2 is SYGVKD in the germline V gene. The length of the CDR3 is 16 residues. Trimming cost V 6 bases and J 1 base; bases outside gene matches: 4. The CDR3 nucleotides are TGTGCCATCAGCAAACTAGCGGGAGTGAACACCGGGGAGCTGTTTTTT. Its translation: CAISKLAGVNTGELFF.

The J gene is TRBJ1-5, the V gene TRBV18; TRBD1 matches at 11 bases. The germline CDR1 and CDR2 sequences are KGHSH and LQKENI. The CDR3 extends over 17 amino acids. The J segment lost 4 bases and the V segment lost 0 bases, leaving 5 bases of the junction unmatched. CDR3 loop: CASSPPFGQGANQPQHF. CDR3 in DNA: TGTGCCAGCTCACCACCGTTCGGACAGGGGGCGAATCAGCCCCAGCATTTT.

This clone was detected only a few times. The rearrangement uses TRBV7-8 and TRBJ1-2; D gene uncertain. V shed 3 bases and J shed 1 base, with 12 bases lying between them. This CDR3 spans 15 amino acids. Germline V gene data show CDR1 as SGHVS and CDR2 as FQNEAQ. The CDR3 nucleotides are TGTGCCAGCAGCTTGATGGGCTCAAGTAACTATGGCTACACCTTC. Amino acid sequence: CASSLMGSSNYGYTF.

This chain connects TRBV5-4 to TRBJ2-1; a possible D gene is TRBD2 (5 bases). CDR1 SGHNT and CDR2 YYREEE come from the germline V gene (reference sequence). V was cut by 2 bases and J by 0 bases, with 6 bases left in between. The CDR3 runs to 14 residues. The CDR3 region has the DNA TGTGCCAGCAGCTTCACTAGCTCCTACAATGAGCAGTTCTTC. Its translation is CASSFTSSYNEQFF.

This clone is a singleton in its sample. The rearrangement links TRBV7-2 to TRBJ2-2; 9 bases match TRBD2. The CDR3 covers 14 residues. Germline V gene sequence: CDR1 SGHTA, CDR2 FQGNSA. The V segment lost 7 bases and the J segment 6 bases; nucleotides outside the gene matches: 6. The CDR3 nucleotides read TGTGCCAGCAAAGCGGGGGGTAGCCCCGGGGAGCTGTTTTTT. Its translation: CASKAGGSPGELFF.

This chain uses TRBV5-1 with TRBJ2-1; TRBD2 agrees at 10 bases. The CDR3 length is 17 residues. J lost 4 bases, V lost 3 bases, and 10 bases had no gene match. The V gene's germline CDR1 is SGHRS and CDR2 YFSETQ. The CDR3 DNA sequence: TGCGCCAGCAGCTGGGGGCGGACTAGCGGCAGATACAATGAGCAGTTCTTC. It is translated as CASSWGRTSGRYNEQFF.

This clone was picked up a small number of times. This chain links TRBV4-3 with TRBJ2-1; 14 bases map to TRBD2. Germline V gives CDR1 LGHNA, CDR2 YSLEER. With 0 bases clipped from V and 3 bases from J, the junction kept 10 bases outside the gene matches. The CDR3 is 20 amino acids. CDR3 protein: CASSQERVGLAGAVYNEQFF. The CDR3 coding sequence is TGCGCCAGCAGCCAAGAGAGGGTGGGACTAGCGGGAGCCGTCTACAATGAGCAGTTCTTC.

The gene calls are TRBV7-2 and TRBJ1-2; 9 positions agree with TRBD1. Trimming took 5 bases from V and 4 from J; bases not matched to a gene: 11. The CDR3 loop spans 16 amino acids. CDR1 is SGHTA, CDR2 FQGNSA, per germline. The CDR3 sequence: CASSDNTGTGSYGYTF. The DNA of the CDR3 is TGTGCCAGCAGCGATAACACCGGGACAGGGAGCTATGGCTACACCTTC.

In its sample, this clone was seen a few times. The V and J genes are TRBV18 and TRBJ2-6; a weak D match, TRBD1 (6 bases). Looked up from germline, CDR1 is KGHSH and CDR2 is LQKENI. V was pared by 6 bases and J by 1 base, with 10 bases between. This CDR3 region has 15 residues. Here the CDR3 reads CASSGTGSGANVLTF. CDR3 coding DNA: TGTGCCAGCTCCGGTACAGGGTCTGGGGCCAACGTCCTGACTTTC.

V usage is TRBV18 and J usage is TRBJ2-1; 7 bases align to TRBD2. The CDR3 extends over 14 amino acids. Germline loops: CDR1 KGHSH, CDR2 LQKENI. V shed 8 bases and J 0 bases; nucleotides not matched to a gene: 4. The CDR3 DNA reads as TGTGCCAGCCACGGGGGGAGCTCCTACAATGAGCAGTTCTTC. It translates to CASHGGSSYNEQFF.

CDR3 residues: CASSEWKGTTSYNEQFF. The CDR3 DNA sequence: TGCGCCAGCAGTGAGTGGAAAGGGACTACCTCCTACAATGAGCAGTTCTTC. The V gene is TRBV10-2, the J gene TRBJ2-1, with 7 bases matching TRBD2. CDR3 length: 17 residues. Trimming removed 1 base from V and 0 bases from J; junction bases left unmatched: 6. In germline, CDR1 is WSHSY, CDR2 SAAADI.

The genes are TRBV11-2 and TRBJ2-2; D uncertain. V was shortened by 0 bases and J by 5 bases, with 7 bases between the two germline ends. The CDR3 sequence is 14 residues long. CDR1 is SGHAT, CDR2 FQNNGV, per germline. In DNA form, the CDR3 reads TGTGCCAGCAGCTTAGATTCCGGGACCGGGGAGCTGTTTTTT. This sequence encodes CASSLDSGTGELFF.

The chain couples TRBV21-1 to TRBJ2-4. TRBV21-1 is flagged as a pseudogene. The CDR3 extends over 15 amino acids. DNA for the CDR3: TGTGCCAGCAGCAGCCACCCGCTAGCCAAAAACATTCAGTACTTC. Translation: CASSSHPLAKNIQYF.

V and J are TRBV7-2 and TRBJ2-5; D gene unclear. The ends were cut back, 0 bases at V and 4 bases at J, with 6 bases in the middle. The germline CDR1 and CDR2 sequences are SGHTA and FQGNSA. This CDR3 has 13 residues. The chain's CDR3 is CASSLAVTETQYF. The DNA of the CDR3 is TGTGCCAGCAGCTTAGCAGTTACAGAGACCCAGTACTTC.

The chain is built from TRBV27 and TRBJ1-1, with 12 bases identical to TRBD1. CDR1 and CDR2 from the germline V gene are MNHEY and SMNVEV (reference sequence). There are 15 residues in the CDR3. The V gene end was trimmed by 8 bases and the J gene end by 5 bases; junction bases not matched to a gene: 9. In DNA form, the CDR3 reads TGTGCCAGCCGAGAAGGGGACAGGGGGCTGACTGAAGCTTTCTTT. This codes for CASREGDRGLTEAFF.

The gene calls are TRBV2 and TRBJ2-7; D possibly corresponds to TRBD2 (6 bases). This CDR3 is 14 amino acids long. Germline CDR1 is SNHLY and CDR2 is FYNNEI. Trimming stripped 2 bases from V and 2 bases from J, with 10 bases between. The CDR3 region is CASSESWGAYEQYV. CDR3 nucleotide sequence: TGTGCCAGCAGTGAATCCTGGGGGGCCTACGAGCAGTACGTC.

The rearrangement joins TRBV5-4 to TRBJ2-5; perhaps TRBD2 as D (6 bases). Trimming removed 0 bases from V and 1 base from J, with 7 bases in between. CDR3 length: 14 residues. Germline assignment: CDR1 SGHNT and CDR2 YYREEE (reference sequence). The CDR3 reads CASSLGTIQETQYF. CDR3 nucleotides: TGTGCCAGCAGCTTGGGGACTATCCAAGAGACCCAGTACTTC.

The chain has TRBV7-9 and TRBJ2-1; D is undetermined. Germline V lookup: CDR1 SEHNR, CDR2 FQNEAQ (reference sequence). This CDR3 region has 15 residues. Trimming took 5 bases from V and 0 from J, leaving 11 bases between them. CDR3 sequence reads: CASSPLASSYNEQFF. In nucleotides, the CDR3 is TGTGCCAGCAGCCCTTTGGCGTCCTCCTACAATGAGCAGTTCTTC. Supplemented by reference TRBV7-9 and TRBJ2-1, the full variable domain reads DTGVSQNPRHKITKRGQNVTFRCDPISEHNRLYWYRQTLGQGPEFLTYFQNEAQLEKSRLLSDRFSAERPKGSFSTLEIQRTEQGDSAMYLCASSPLASSYNEQFFGPGTRLTVL.

The J gene is TRBJ1-3, the V gene TRBV30; no clear D gene. There are 13 residues in the CDR3. From germline, CDR1 is GTSNPN and CDR2 SVGIG (reference sequence). V shed 5 bases and J shed 3 bases, with 11 bases lying between them. The DNA of the CDR3 is TGTGCCTGGGCTACGGCCTTTGGAAACACCATATATTTT. It encodes CAWATAFGNTIYF.

The V and J genes are TRBV2 and TRBJ1-5; D remains ambiguous. Germline CDR1 reads SNHLY; CDR2 reads FYNNEI. The CDR3 length is 14 residues. The V and J ends lost 0 bases and 3 bases respectively, with 6 bases between them. The CDR3 spells CASSEAPNNQPQHF. As DNA, the CDR3 is TGTGCCAGCAGTGAAGCACCAAACAATCAGCCCCAGCATTTT.

Only a few counts were recorded for this clone. The rearrangement links TRBV6-5 to TRBJ1-1; 7 bases map to TRBD1. Germline assignment: CDR1 MNHEY and CDR2 SVGAGI. The CDR3 extends over 14 amino acids. V lost 2 bases, J lost 2 bases, and 2 bases stayed unmatched. The CDR3 sequence is CASSYGTVNTEAFF. The DNA for the CDR3 is TGTGCCAGCAGTTACGGGACAGTAAACACTGAAGCTTTCTTT.

This clone was counted between two and nine times. The rearrangement links TRBV5-1 to TRBJ1-2; possible D gene TRBD1, 5 bases. Trimming removed 4 bases at V and 4 bases at J, with 11 bases between. Germline-derived CDR1 and CDR2 are SGHRS and YFSETQ. The CDR3 has 13 amino acids. CDR3 nucleotide sequence: TGCGCCAGCAGCCTAGGGGCACCCTATGGCTACACCTTC. Protein: CASSLGAPYGYTF.

The V and J genes are TRBV6-6 and TRBJ1-1; 7 bases are a match to TRBD1. Germline loops: CDR1 MNHNY, CDR2 SVGAGI (reference sequence). V dropped 7 bases and J dropped 3; count of bases not matched to a gene: 8. The CDR3 has 14 residues. The CDR3 sequence is CASNRGGEDTEAFF. In DNA form, the CDR3 reads TGTGCCAGCAACAGGGGTGGGGAGGACACTGAAGCTTTCTTT.

The J gene is TRBJ1-2, the V gene TRBV10-3; 10 bases are a match to TRBD1. The trim removed 4 bases at V and 2 bases at J, leaving 10 bases unmatched. The V gene's germline CDR1 is ENHRY and CDR2 SYGVKD. The CDR3 extends over 17 amino acids. The CDR3 DNA reads TGTGCCATCAGTGGAGGGGGACAGGGGCCACCGAACTATGGCTACACCTTC. Translation gives CAISGGGQGPPNYGYTF.

The V gene is TRBV7-9, the J gene TRBJ2-5, with D tentatively TRBD1 (5 bases). The J call is doubtful: the DNA matches TRBJ2-7 better. The CDR3 contains 15 residues. Germline lookup yields CDR1 SEHNR and CDR2 FQNEAQ (reference sequence). The CDR3 DNA is TGTGCCAGCAGCCCCCCAGGGTCGTCTGGAATCGAGCAGTACTTC. It codes for CASSPPGSSGIEQYF.

The rearrangement uses TRBV7-6 and TRBJ1-4; TRBD1 agrees at 9 bases. The germline V gene has CDR1 SGHVS and CDR2 FNYEAQ. This CDR3 has 19 residues. V was pared by 1 base and J by 6 bases, with 15 bases of the junction left unmatched. CDR3 protein: CASSLVSGQGNRGDEKLFF. For the CDR3, the DNA is TGTGCCAGCAGCTTAGTATCGGGACAGGGTAATCGTGGGGATGAAAAACTGTTTTTT.

V usage is TRBV7-9 and J usage is TRBJ2-7; D remains ambiguous. Germline V gene lookup returns CDR1 SEHNR and CDR2 FQNEAQ (reference sequence). Trimming shortened V by 1 base and J by 6 bases, and 10 bases separated the two germline ends. This CDR3 is 13 amino acids long. The CDR3 coding sequence is TGTGCCAGCAGCTTAGTTTCCGGATCCGAGCAGTACTTC. This encodes CASSLVSGSEQYF.